A single sample gave rise to the 14 T cell receptor beta chains below, sequenced in a study of OX40 agonist ivuxolimab in advanced cancers. Assay used: immunoSEQ multiplex PCR; TCRdb lists only in-frame clones, some missing. The repertoire consists of some 87,000 clones, with over 80% occurring once and the leading ten covering around 0.44%. The specimen comprised CD4+ or CD8+ T cells sorted from blood, sampled in a trial of the OX40 agonist ivuxolimab. These TCRs come from an adult with an advanced solid tumor such as melanoma, head and neck, liver or kidney cancer.

The chain uses TRBV28 and TRBJ1-1; TRBD1 matches 8 bases. The CDR3 sequence is 16 residues long. After removal of 3 bases from V and 1 base from J, the junction contained 7 bases not matched to a gene. CDR1 is MDHEN and CDR2 is SYDVKM in the germline V gene. The CDR3 loop reads CASSFTGGARNTEAFF. The CDR3 coding sequence is TGTGCCAGCAGTTTCACAGGGGGGGCCCGGAACACTGAAGCTTTCTTT.

The rearrangement uses TRBV19 and TRBJ2-2; 8 positions agree with TRBD2. V was clipped by 7 bases and J by 5 bases; unmatched bases: 12. The germline V gene encodes CDR1 LNHDA and CDR2 SQIVND (reference sequence). The CDR3 spans 16 residues. CDR3 sequence (DNA): TGTGCCAGTACCAACTGGGCCGGGAGGGGGACCGGGGAGCTGTTTTTT. It codes for CASTNWAGRGTGELFF.

The count of this clone is one. The CDR3 coding sequence is TGTGCCATCAGTGAAGGTATTGGGGCGAACACCGGGGAGCTGTTTTTT. This translates into CAISEGIGANTGELFF. The chain combines TRBV10-3 with TRBJ2-2; no firm D call. V was clipped by 3 bases and J by 0 bases, with 11 bases between them. The CDR3 has 16 amino acids. Per germline, CDR1 ENHRY and CDR2 SYGVKD.

Only one count was recorded for this clone. The chain links TRBV7-9 to TRBJ2-5, with D maybe TRBD2 (6 bases). CDR3 length: 14 amino acids. With 3 bases removed from V and 3 bases from J, the gap between germline ends came to 11 bases. CDR1 and CDR2 from the germline V gene are SEHNR and FQNEAQ (reference sequence). This CDR3 reads CASSFGSGEETQYF. In DNA, the CDR3 is TGTGCCAGCAGCTTCGGTAGCGGAGAAGAGACCCAGTACTTC.

This sequence joins TRBV7-9 and TRBJ2-7; no clear D gene. Trimming stripped 6 bases from V and 2 bases from J, with 5 bases between. The germline CDR1 and CDR2 sequences are SEHNR and FQNEAQ (reference sequence). The CDR3 has 11 residues. The chain's CDR3 is CASSFTYEQYF. CDR3 DNA: TGTGCCAGCAGTTTCACCTACGAGCAGTACTTC. The variable domain in full, completed from reference TRBV7-9 and TRBJ2-7, reads DTGVSQNPRHKITKRGQNVTFRCDPISEHNRLYWYRQTLGQGPEFLTYFQNEAQLEKSRLLSDRFSAERPKGSFSTLEIQRTEQGDSAMYLCASSFTYEQYFGPGTRLTVT.

The sample holds one count of this clone. This sample also contains other DNA sequences that code for the same CDR3. The chain is built from TRBV5-6 and TRBJ1-2; no clear D gene. The CDR3 is made up of 13 amino acids. Looked up from germline, CDR1 is SGHDT and CDR2 is YYEEEE. Trimming took off 1 base at V and 8 bases at J, with 12 bases between the two ends. CDR3 sequence reads: CASSLNFQAGYTF. In DNA form, the CDR3 reads TGTGCCAGCAGCTTGAACTTCCAAGCGGGCTACACCTTC.

The rearrangement joins TRBV2 to TRBJ1-4; possibly TRBD1 for D (5 bases). The CDR3 is made up of 15 amino acids. Germline V lookup: CDR1 SNHLY, CDR2 FYNNEI. V was clipped by 6 bases and J by 4 bases, with 15 bases between them. The CDR3 reads CASRRDGLINEKLFF. CDR3 nucleotide sequence: TGTGCCAGCAGGAGGGACGGTCTCATTAATGAAAAACTGTTTTTT.

This rearrangement joins TRBV28 to TRBJ1-4; no clear D gene. The V end was cut by 3 bases, the J end by 3 bases, with 8 bases between. There are 14 residues in the CDR3. Germline lookup yields CDR1 MDHEN and CDR2 SYDVKM. The CDR3 sequence: CASSFPQANEKLFF. The CDR3 bases are TGTGCCAGCAGTTTCCCTCAGGCTAATGAAAAACTGTTTTTT.

The rearrangement uses TRBV7-6 and TRBJ2-7, with unresolved D. The CDR3 is 12 amino acids. The V and J ends lost 8 bases and 7 bases respectively, with 15 bases between them. The germline CDR1 and CDR2 sequences are SGHVS and FNYEAQ. DNA for the CDR3: TGTGCCAGCGAAGGACGGAGCTATGAGCAGTACTTC. Translated, it gives CASEGRSYEQYF.

The J gene is TRBJ2-1, the V gene TRBV28; D uncertain. The CDR3 length is 11 residues. V lost 3 bases and J 9 bases, leaving 6 bases between the germline ends. Germline assignment: CDR1 MDHEN and CDR2 SYDVKM. The CDR3 bases are TGTGCCAGCAGTTTCCCTAGTGAGCAGTTCTTC. Its translation: CASSFPSEQFF.

The V call is TRBV9, the J call TRBJ1-1, with D possibly TRBD1 on 5 matching bases. The V end was cut by 4 bases, the J end by 1 base, with 14 bases between. The CDR3 loop spans 15 amino acids. The germline gives CDR1 SGDLS, CDR2 YYNGEE. CDR3 loop: CASSRSGTENTEAFF. In nucleotides, the CDR3 is TGTGCCAGCAGCCGAAGTGGGACCGAGAACACTGAAGCTTTCTTT.

V gene TRBV4-2 combines with J gene TRBJ1-5; D ambiguous. The V end was cut by 2 bases, the J end by 6 bases, with 5 bases between. CDR1 is LGHNA, CDR2 YNFKEQ, per germline. This CDR3 has 12 residues. The CDR3 DNA reads as TGTGCCAGCAGCCAACTCCTTCAGCCCCAGCATTTT. Protein sequence: CASSQLLQPQHF.

The gene calls are TRBV28 and TRBJ2-1, with TRBD1 matching over 8 bases. Germline assignment: CDR1 MDHEN and CDR2 SYDVKM. The CDR3 has 16 residues. The V and J ends lost 6 bases and 6 bases, in that order; junction bases with no gene match: 13. The CDR3 here is CASSRGQGLGRNEQFF. The CDR3 region has the DNA TGTGCCAGCAGCCGAGGACAGGGCTTAGGTCGCAATGAGCAGTTCTTC.

Concerning this clone itself: Relative to the germline gene, one junction end is altered; a read error may explain this. The chain uses TRBV7-2 and TRBJ2-1; no clear D. This CDR3 region has 12 residues. Germline-derived CDR1 and CDR2 are SGHTA and FQGNSA. CDR3 amino acids: CASSLAHNGQFF. CDR3 DNA sequence: TGTGCCAGCAGCTTAGCCCACAATGGGCAGTTCTTC.